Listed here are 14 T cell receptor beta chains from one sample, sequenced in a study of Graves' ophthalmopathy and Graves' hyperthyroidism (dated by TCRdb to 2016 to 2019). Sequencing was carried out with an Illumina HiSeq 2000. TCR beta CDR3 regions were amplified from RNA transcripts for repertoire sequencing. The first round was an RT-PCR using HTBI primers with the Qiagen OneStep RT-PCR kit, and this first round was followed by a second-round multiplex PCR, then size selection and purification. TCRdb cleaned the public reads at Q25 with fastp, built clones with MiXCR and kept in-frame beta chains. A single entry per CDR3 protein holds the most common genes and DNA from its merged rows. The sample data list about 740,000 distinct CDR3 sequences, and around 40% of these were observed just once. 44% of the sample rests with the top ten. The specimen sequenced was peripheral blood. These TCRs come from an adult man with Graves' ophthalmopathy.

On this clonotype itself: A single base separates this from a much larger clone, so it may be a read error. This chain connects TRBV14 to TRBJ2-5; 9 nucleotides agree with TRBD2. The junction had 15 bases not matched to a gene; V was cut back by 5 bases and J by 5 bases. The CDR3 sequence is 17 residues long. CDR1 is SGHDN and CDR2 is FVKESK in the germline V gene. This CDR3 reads CASSSPMHLAGVETQYF. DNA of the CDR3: TGTGCCAGCAGCTCCCCGATGCACTTAGCGGGAGTGGAGACCCAGTACTTC.

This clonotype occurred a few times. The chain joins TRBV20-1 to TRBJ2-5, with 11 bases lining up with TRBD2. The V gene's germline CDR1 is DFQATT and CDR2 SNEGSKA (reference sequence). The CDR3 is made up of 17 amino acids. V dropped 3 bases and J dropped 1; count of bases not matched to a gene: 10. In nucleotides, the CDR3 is TGCAGTGCTAGCCCTCTACTAGCGGGGGTAACCCAAGAGACCCAGTACTTC. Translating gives CSASPLLAGVTQETQYF.

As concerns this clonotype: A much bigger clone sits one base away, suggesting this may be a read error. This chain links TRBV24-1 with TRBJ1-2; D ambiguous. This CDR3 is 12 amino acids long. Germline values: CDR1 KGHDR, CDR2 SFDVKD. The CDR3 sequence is CATSDTVYVYTF. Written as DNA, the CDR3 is TGTGCCACCAGTGATACCGTCTATGTCTACACCTTC.

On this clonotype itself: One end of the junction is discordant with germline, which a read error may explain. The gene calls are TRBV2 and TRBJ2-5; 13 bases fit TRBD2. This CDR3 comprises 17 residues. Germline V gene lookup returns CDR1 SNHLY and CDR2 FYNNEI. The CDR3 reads CASSHGGLAGVVETQYF. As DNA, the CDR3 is TGCGCCAGCAGCCACGGAGGACTAGCGGGGGTAGTGGAGACCCAGTACTTC.

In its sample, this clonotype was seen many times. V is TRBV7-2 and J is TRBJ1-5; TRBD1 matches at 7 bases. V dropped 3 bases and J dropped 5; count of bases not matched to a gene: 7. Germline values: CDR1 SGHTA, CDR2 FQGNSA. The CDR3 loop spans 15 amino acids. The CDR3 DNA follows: TGTGCCAGCAGCTTCACCGGGACAGAGGATCAGCCCCAGCATTTT. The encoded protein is CASSFTGTEDQPQHF. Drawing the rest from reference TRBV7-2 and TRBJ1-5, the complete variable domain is GAGVSQSPSNKVTEKGKDVELRCDPISGHTALYWYRQSLGQGLEFLIYFQGNSAPDKSGLPSDRFSAERTGGSVSTLTIQRTQQEDSAVYLCASSFTGTEDQPQHFGDGTRLSIL.

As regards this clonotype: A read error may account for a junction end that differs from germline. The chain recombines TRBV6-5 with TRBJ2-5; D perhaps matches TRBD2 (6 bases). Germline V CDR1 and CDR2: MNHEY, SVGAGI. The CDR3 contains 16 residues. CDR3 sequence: CASSSTRSGRRETQCF. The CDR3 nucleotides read TGTGCCAGCAGTTCCACCAGGAGTGGCCGGAGGGAGACCCAGTGCTTC.

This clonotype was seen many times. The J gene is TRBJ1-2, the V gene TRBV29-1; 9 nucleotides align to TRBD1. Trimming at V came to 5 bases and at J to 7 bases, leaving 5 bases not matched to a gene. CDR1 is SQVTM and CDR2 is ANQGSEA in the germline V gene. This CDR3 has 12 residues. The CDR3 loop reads CSVRTGEGGYTF. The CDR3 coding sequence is TGCAGCGTTCGGACAGGGGAGGGTGGCTACACCTTC.

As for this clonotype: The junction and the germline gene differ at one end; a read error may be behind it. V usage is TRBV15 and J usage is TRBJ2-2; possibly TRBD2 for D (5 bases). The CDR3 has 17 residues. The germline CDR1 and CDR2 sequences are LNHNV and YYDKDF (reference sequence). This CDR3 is CATSRDPRPGDTGEPFF. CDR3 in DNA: TGTGCCACCAGCAGAGATCCCCGCCCTGGAGACACCGGGGAGCCGTTTTTT.

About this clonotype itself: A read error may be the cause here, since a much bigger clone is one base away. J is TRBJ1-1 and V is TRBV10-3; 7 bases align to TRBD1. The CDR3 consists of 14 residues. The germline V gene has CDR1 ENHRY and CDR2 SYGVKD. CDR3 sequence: CVISEGQMNTEAFF. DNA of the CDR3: TGTGTCATCAGTGAGGGACAGATGAACACTGAAGCTTTCTTT.

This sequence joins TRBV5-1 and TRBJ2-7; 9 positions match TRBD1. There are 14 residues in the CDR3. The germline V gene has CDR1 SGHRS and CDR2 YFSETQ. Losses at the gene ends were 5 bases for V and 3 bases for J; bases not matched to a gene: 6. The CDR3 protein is CASSLKTGGYEQYF. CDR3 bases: TGCGCCAGCAGTTTAAAGACAGGGGGCTACGAGCAGTACTTC. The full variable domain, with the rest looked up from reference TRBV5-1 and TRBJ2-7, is KAGVTQTPRYLIKTRGQQVTLSCSPISGHRSVSWYQQTPGQGLQFLFEYFSETQRNKGNFPGRFSGRQFSNSRSEMNVSTLELGDSALYLCASSLKTGGYEQYFGPGTRLTVT.

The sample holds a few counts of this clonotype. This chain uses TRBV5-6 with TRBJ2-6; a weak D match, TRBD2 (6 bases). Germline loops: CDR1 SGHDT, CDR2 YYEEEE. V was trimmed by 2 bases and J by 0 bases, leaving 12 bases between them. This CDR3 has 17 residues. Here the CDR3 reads CASSLPGLISGANVLTF. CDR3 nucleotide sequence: TGTGCCAGCAGCTTACCGGGACTTATCTCTGGGGCCAACGTCCTGACTTTC.

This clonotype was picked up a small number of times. The CDR3 DNA is TGTGCCAGCAGCTTTCGCAGGGTAAACACTGAAGCTTTCTTT. Its translation is CASSFRRVNTEAFF. The chain joins TRBV7-3 to TRBJ1-1, with D possibly being TRBD1 (5 bases). V lost 3 bases and J 2 bases, leaving 10 bases between the germline ends. Per the germline V gene, CDR1 is SGHTA and CDR2 is FQGTGA. The CDR3 loop spans 14 amino acids.

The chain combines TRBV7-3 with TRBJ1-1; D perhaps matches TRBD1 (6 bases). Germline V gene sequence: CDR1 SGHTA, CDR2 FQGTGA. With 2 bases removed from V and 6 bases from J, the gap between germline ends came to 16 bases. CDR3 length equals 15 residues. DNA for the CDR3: TGTGCCAGCAGCTTAGTTCTCGGGGGCTCGGCTGAAGCTTTCTTT. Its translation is CASSLVLGGSAEAFF. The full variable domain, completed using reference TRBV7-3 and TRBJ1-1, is GAGVSQTPSNKVTEKGKYVELRCDPISGHTALYWYRQSLGQGPEFLIYFQGTGAADDSGLPNDRFFAVRPEGSVSTLKIQRTERGDSAVYLCASSLVLGGSAEAFFGQGTRLTVV.

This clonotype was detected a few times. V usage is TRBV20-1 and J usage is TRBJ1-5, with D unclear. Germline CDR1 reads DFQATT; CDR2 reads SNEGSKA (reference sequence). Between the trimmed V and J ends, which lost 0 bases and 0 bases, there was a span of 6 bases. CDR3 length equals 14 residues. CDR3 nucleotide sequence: TGCAGTGCTAGAGAGGGCACTAGCAATCAGCCCCAGCATTTT. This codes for CSAREGTSNQPQHF.